The source of this T cell receptor beta chain is a study of identical twins. Overall study findings and caveats: Modelling approaches yielded underestimates of out-of-frame TCR alpha sharing between monozygotic twins. While abundant cord blood beta clonotypes carried fewer insertions, memory repertoires showed no such pattern.

CDR3 length equals 16 residues. Germline lookup yields CDR1 SGHTA and CDR2 FQGNSA. Between the trimmed V and J ends, which lost 5 bases and 8 bases, there was a span of 22 bases. TCRdb reprocessed the 5' RACE reads with MiXCR, giving one entry per CDR3 protein. The sample consists of 250,000 to 300,000 distinct CDR3 sequences, about 8.5% of them appearing once. This clonotype has ten or more counts. Its antigen is as yet unknown. The same specimen was also included in a second study, on yellow fever vaccine responses in identical twins.

This receptor was taken from a woman younger than 30 in good health. The chain recombines TRBV7-2 with TRBJ2-4, with a possible D match to TRBD2 (6 bases). The sample consisted of CD8+ T cells sorted from blood. The CDR3 loop is CASSLRGSPQIDIQYF. CDR3 coding DNA: TGTGCCAGCAGCCTTCGGGGGAGTCCTCAAATAGACATTCAGTACTTC.